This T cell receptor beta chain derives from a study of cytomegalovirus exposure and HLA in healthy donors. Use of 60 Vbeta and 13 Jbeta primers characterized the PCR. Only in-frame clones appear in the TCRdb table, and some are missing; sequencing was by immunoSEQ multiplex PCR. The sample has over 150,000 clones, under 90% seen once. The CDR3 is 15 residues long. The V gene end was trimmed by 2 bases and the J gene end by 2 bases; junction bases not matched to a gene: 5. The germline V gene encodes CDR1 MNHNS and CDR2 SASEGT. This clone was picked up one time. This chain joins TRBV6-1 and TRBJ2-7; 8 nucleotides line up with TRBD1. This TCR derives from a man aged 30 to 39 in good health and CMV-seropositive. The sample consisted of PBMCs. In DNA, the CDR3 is TGTGCCAGCAGTGAAAGGGCAGGGGGCACCTACGAGCAGTACTTC. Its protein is CASSERAGGTYEQYF.